The clone carrying this T cell receptor (beta chain) was detected ten times or more. Its specificity is not known. There are 16 residues in the CDR3. Trimming stripped 3 bases from V and 8 bases from J, with 20 bases between. Germline loops: CDR1 MNHEY, CDR2 SMNVEV (reference sequence). Time point in this sample: patch test 1, 2 weeks after DPC sensitization. Treatment: therapeutic diphenylcyclopropenone sensitization with weekly scalp DPC. Extraction yielded total RNA from whole blood (unfractionated). The sample is drawn from a study of human T cells and chemical hapten exposure. Study observations and caveats: Those TCRs sitting above 1 in 1000 frequency stayed the same with DPC sensitization. Compared with pre-sensitization or healthy control sets, expanded TCRs clustered more. Because they had alopecia, donors may respond immunologically unlike healthy people.

TCRdb reanalysed the RACE reads using MiXCR and keeps one entry per CDR3 protein. The sample lists about 52,000 distinct CDR3 sequences, 9.5% to 11% seen once, with about 1.8% in the top ten. This receptor was obtained from a woman aged 40-49 years with alopecia areata. Some clones in this sample may be carry-over from other donors' samples. The sample here was whole blood, taken in connection with sensitization to the hapten diphenylcyclopropenone (DPC). The chain employs TRBV27 and TRBJ2-1; D not certain. For the CDR3, the DNA is TGTGCCAGCAGTTTGGAGTACAGCGTGGGTCTAGATGAGCAGTTCTTC. Amino acid sequence: CASSLEYSVGLDEQFF.